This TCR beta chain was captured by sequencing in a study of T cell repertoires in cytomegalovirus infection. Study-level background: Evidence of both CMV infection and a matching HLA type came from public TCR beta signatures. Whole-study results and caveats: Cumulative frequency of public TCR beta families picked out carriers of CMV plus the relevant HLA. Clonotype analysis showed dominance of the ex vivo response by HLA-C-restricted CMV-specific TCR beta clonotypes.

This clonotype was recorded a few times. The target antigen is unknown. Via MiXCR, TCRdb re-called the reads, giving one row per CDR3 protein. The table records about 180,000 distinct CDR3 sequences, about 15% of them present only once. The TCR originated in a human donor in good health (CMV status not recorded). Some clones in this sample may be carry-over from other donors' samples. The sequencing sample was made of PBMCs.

CDR3 coding DNA: TGTGCCAGCAGCCCCCGGCTAGCGGGAGTCGAGACCCAGTACTTC. This sequence encodes CASSPRLAGVETQYF. The V call is TRBV7-3, the J call TRBJ2-5; TRBD2 agrees at 10 bases. Looked up from germline, CDR1 is SGHTA and CDR2 is FQGTGA. The length of the CDR3 is 15 residues. V lost 5 bases to trimming and J lost 5 bases; unmatched junction nucleotides: 8.